One and the same sample provided the 15 T cell receptor beta chains below, sequenced in a study of blood T cell repertoires in COVID-19. The data were produced by immunoSEQ multiplex PCR, yet TCRdb's version contains in-frame clones alone and is incomplete. The sample has about 200,000 clones, roughly nine tenths seen once. The specimen sequenced was PBMCs or T cells enriched from blood (not recorded which). These receptors were collected from a woman aged 30 to 39 with acute COVID-19.

The CDR3 is CASKAGTGGRNQPQHF. In DNA, the CDR3 is TGTGCCAGCAAGGCCGGGACAGGGGGTCGCAATCAGCCCCAGCATTTT. The rearrangement joins TRBV2 to TRBJ1-5; 11 bases are a match to TRBD1. CDR1 is SNHLY and CDR2 is FYNNEI in the germline V gene. J lost 2 bases, V lost 7 bases, and 7 bases had no gene match. The CDR3 sequence is 16 residues long.

This clone occurred once. The chain has TRBV5-1 and TRBJ2-7; a possible D gene is TRBD1 (5 bases). CDR1 is SGHRS and CDR2 is YFSETQ in the germline V gene. CDR3 length equals 12 residues. Trimming left V 0 bases short and J 5 bases short, with 6 bases between. The CDR3 region is CASSLEGNEQYF. CDR3 DNA: TGCGCCAGCAGCTTGGAGGGGAACGAGCAGTACTTC.

Turning to this clone: A read error may account for a junction end that differs from germline. CDR3 sequence (DNA): TGTGCCAGCAGTTATGTCTACGATGAGCAGTTCTTC. Protein: CASSYVYDEQFF. The chain uses TRBV6-2 or TRBV6-3 and TRBJ2-1; D is uncertain. Per germline, CDR1 MNHEY and CDR2 SVGEGT. The CDR3 covers 12 residues.

The chain employs TRBV5-1 and TRBJ2-7; possibly TRBD1 for D (5 bases). This CDR3 has 12 residues. CDR1 is SGHRS and CDR2 is YFSETQ in the germline V gene. The ends were cut back, 4 bases at V and 4 bases at J, with 9 bases in the middle. The CDR3 DNA follows: TGCGCCAGCAGCCGCAACAGGTACGAGCAGTACTTC. This codes for CASSRNRYEQYF.

This chain connects TRBV20-1 to TRBJ1-1; D is unclear. V lost 3 bases to trimming and J lost 5 bases, with 7 bases between them. Per germline, CDR1 DFQATT and CDR2 SNEGSKA (reference sequence). This CDR3 region has 11 residues. DNA of the CDR3: TGCAGTGCTAGGGCGGGAACTGAAGCTTTCTTT. Its protein product is CSARAGTEAFF.

CDR3 protein: CASSYSSQGDTEAFF. CDR3 sequence (DNA): TGTGCCAGCAGTTACTCGAGCCAGGGGGACACTGAAGCTTTCTTT. This chain joins TRBV6-6 and TRBJ1-1, with TRBD1 identical over 7 bases. V was pared by 0 bases and J by 3 bases, with 4 bases of the junction left unmatched. Germline V lookup: CDR1 MNHNY, CDR2 SVGAGI (reference sequence). The CDR3 spans 15 residues.

This chain joins TRBV5-1 and TRBJ1-1; D unclear. Trimming took off 0 bases at V and 10 bases at J, with 10 bases between the two ends. The CDR3 sequence is 12 residues long. CDR1 and CDR2 (germline): SGHRS, YFSETQ. CDR3 residues: CASSLDSVLAFF. The CDR3 coding sequence is TGCGCCAGCAGCTTGGATTCGGTGCTAGCTTTCTTT.

The gene calls are TRBV7-9 and TRBJ1-2; 10 bases are shared with TRBD1. The CDR3 runs to 16 residues. CDR1 is SEHNR and CDR2 is FQNEAQ in the germline V gene (reference sequence). The junction had 11 bases not matched to a gene; V was cut back by 4 bases and J by 6 bases. Here the CDR3 reads CASSSDRGMGANGYTF. The CDR3 bases are TGTGCCAGCAGCTCGGACAGGGGGATGGGGGCTAATGGCTACACCTTC.

The V and J genes are TRBV2 and TRBJ2-5; tentatively, D is TRBD2 (5 bases). Trimming stripped 4 bases from V and 2 bases from J, with 8 bases between. The CDR3 spans 13 residues. Germline V gene lookup returns CDR1 SNHLY and CDR2 FYNNEI. The CDR3 nucleotides are TGTGCCAGCAGTGGCAAGCGGCAAGAGACCCAGTACTTC. Translation: CASSGKRQETQYF.

The rearrangement joins TRBV5-4 to TRBJ1-2; D remains ambiguous. The V gene's germline CDR1 is SGHNT and CDR2 YYREEE (reference sequence). The CDR3 extends over 13 amino acids. Trimming stripped 1 base from V and 7 bases from J, with 11 bases between. This CDR3 reads CASSLLRVAGYTF. CDR3 nucleotides: TGTGCCAGCAGCTTGCTGAGGGTGGCTGGCTACACCTTC. The entire variable domain, with the rest obtained from reference TRBV5-4 and TRBJ1-2, is as follows: ETGVTQSPTHLIKTRGQQVTLRCSSQSGHNTVSWYQQALGQGPQFIFQYYREEENGRGNFPPRFSGLQFPNYSSELNVNALELDDSALYLCASSLLRVAGYTFGSGTRLTVV.

The rearrangement joins TRBV7-6 to TRBJ1-3, with 8 bases that match TRBD1. This CDR3 has 14 amino acids. J was trimmed by 8 bases and V by 4 bases; bases with no gene match: 7. Per the germline V gene, CDR1 is SGHVS and CDR2 is FNYEAQ. CDR3 sequence reads: CASSSGQGADTIYF. CDR3 DNA sequence: TGTGCCAGCAGCTCCGGACAGGGTGCGGACACCATATATTTT.

The chain uses TRBV6-5 and TRBJ2-1; D perhaps matches TRBD2 (6 bases). V was cut by 6 bases and J by 1 base, with 13 bases left in between. From germline, CDR1 is MNHEY and CDR2 SVGAGI. This CDR3 spans 15 amino acids. The CDR3 here is CASRPGLGSYNEQFF. Here the CDR3 DNA reads TGTGCCAGCAGACCGGGACTCGGGTCCTACAATGAGCAGTTCTTC.

This chain joins TRBV6-5 and TRBJ1-2; D gene uncertain. The CDR3 totals 12 residues. The germline V gene has CDR1 MNHEY and CDR2 SVGAGI. The V end lost 6 bases, the J end lost 8 bases, and 13 bases lay between the germline ends. This chain's CDR3 is CASSPGDGGYTF. The CDR3 DNA sequence: TGTGCCAGCAGCCCCGGAGACGGCGGCTACACCTTC.

The chain links TRBV30 to TRBJ1-2; D gene unclear. V was clipped by 0 bases and J by 3 bases, with 11 bases between them. The CDR3 has 14 residues. Germline V gives CDR1 GTSNPN, CDR2 SVGIG (reference sequence). In DNA form, the CDR3 reads TGTGCCTGGAGTGTACAGTATGTAGACTATGGCTACACCTTC. Translating it yields CAWSVQYVDYGYTF. Full variable domain (rest looked up from reference TRBV30 and TRBJ1-2): SQTIHQWPATLVQPVGSPLSLECTVEGTSNPNLYWYRQAAGRGLQLLFYSVGIGQISSEVPQNLSASRPQDRQFILSSKKLLLSDSGFYLCAWSVQYVDYGYTFGSGTRLTVV.

CDR3 bases: TGTGCCAGCAGCCCGGACAGGGTCTTCGGCTACACCTTC. Protein product: CASSPDRVFGYTF. V is TRBV6-5 and J is TRBJ1-2; 8 nucleotides agree with TRBD1. The CDR3 is made up of 13 amino acids. The trim removed 6 bases at V and 8 bases at J, leaving 8 bases unmatched. Germline CDR1 reads MNHEY; CDR2 reads SVGAGI.